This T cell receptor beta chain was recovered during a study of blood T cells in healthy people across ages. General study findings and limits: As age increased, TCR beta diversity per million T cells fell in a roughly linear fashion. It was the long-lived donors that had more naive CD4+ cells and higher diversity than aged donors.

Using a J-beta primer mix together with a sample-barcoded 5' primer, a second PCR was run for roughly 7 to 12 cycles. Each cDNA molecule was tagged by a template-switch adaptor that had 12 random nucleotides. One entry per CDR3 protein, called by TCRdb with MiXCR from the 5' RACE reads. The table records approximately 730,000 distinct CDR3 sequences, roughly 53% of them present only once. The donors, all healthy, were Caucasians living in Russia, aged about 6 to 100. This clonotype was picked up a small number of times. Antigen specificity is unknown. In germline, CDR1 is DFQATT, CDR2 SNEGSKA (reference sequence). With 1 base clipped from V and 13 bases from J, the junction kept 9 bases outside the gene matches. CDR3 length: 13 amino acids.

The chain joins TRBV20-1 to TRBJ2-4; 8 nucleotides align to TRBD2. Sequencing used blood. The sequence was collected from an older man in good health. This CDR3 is CSARVLGAGEQYF. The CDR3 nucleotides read TGCAGTGCTAGAGTCTTAGGAGCGGGAGAGCAGTACTTC.